This paragraph reports one T cell receptor (beta chain). No antigen is known for it. The sample originates from a study of CXCR3-negative and CXCR3-positive naive CD8 T cells. Overall study results and limits: Researchers report that CXCR3-positive naive cells carry more hydrophobic TRB CDR3s than CXCR3-negative naive cells. Naive CXCR3-positive and CXCR3-negative cells shared similar TRBV-TRBJ usage, unlike memory cells. For memory CD8+ cells diversity was much lower, but both naive subsets had comparably high diversity.

The CDR3 contains 16 residues. Germline-derived CDR1 and CDR2 are MGHDK and SYGVNS. Carrying UMI labels, the TRB cDNA libraries were prepared through 5' RACE. TCRdb reprocessed the 5' RACE reads and stores each CDR3 protein as one record, lacking DNA. Reported are 150,000 to 180,000 distinct CDR3 sequences; the ten largest clones contain nearly 0.5%. Sequencing input: naive CXCR3+ CD8+ T cells from blood. Subset meaning: CD45RO-CCR7+CD27+CD95- naive CD8+ T cells expressing CXCR3 (TNR3+). This sequence originates from a human donor in good health. Some clones in this sample may be carry-over from other donors' samples. V gene TRBV25-1 combines with J gene TRBJ1-1; the TCRdb call, TRBD1, lacks DNA for checking. The CDR3 sequence: CASSELRDAQNTEAFF.